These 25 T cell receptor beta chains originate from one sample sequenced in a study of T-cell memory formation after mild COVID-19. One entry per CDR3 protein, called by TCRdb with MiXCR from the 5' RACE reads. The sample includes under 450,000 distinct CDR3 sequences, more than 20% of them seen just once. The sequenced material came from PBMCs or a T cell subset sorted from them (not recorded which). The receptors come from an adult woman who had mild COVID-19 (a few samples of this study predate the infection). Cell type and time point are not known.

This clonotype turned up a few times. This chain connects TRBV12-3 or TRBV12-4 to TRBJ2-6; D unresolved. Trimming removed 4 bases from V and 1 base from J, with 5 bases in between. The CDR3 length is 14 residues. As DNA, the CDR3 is TGTGCCAGCAGTTCCTGGTCTGGGGCCAACGTCCTGACTTTC. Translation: CASSSWSGANVLTF.

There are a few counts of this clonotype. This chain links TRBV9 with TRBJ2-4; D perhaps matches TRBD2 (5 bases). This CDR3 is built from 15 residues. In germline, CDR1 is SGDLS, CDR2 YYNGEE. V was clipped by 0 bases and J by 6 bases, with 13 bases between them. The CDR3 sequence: CASSVGVGAGNIQYF. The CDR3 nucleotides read TGTGCCAGCAGCGTAGGTGTAGGCGCGGGAAACATTCAGTACTTC.

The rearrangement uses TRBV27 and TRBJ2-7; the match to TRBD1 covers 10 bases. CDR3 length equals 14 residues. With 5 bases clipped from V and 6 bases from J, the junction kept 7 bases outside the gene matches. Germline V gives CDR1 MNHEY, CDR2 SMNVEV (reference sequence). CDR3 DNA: TGTGCCAGCAGTCAGCCGGGACAGGGGTCCGAGCAGTACTTC. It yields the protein CASSQPGQGSEQYF.

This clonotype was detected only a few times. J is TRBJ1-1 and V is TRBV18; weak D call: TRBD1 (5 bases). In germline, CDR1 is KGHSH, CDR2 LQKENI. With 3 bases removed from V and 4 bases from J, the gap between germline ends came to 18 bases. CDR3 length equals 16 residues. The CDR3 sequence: CASSPGPAGVGTEAFF. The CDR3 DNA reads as TGTGCCAGCTCACCCGGCCCTGCGGGGGTAGGCACTGAAGCTTTCTTT.

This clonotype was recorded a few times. The CDR3 nucleotides read TGCAGCGTTGATACAAGCCCAGCGGGGGGGCTAAATGAGCAGTTCTTC. Translated, it gives CSVDTSPAGGLNEQFF. The genes are TRBV29-1 and TRBJ2-1; 10 positions agree with TRBD2. The CDR3 has 16 residues. The germline V gene encodes CDR1 SQVTM and CDR2 ANQGSEA. J lost 7 bases, V lost 3 bases, and 12 bases had no gene match.

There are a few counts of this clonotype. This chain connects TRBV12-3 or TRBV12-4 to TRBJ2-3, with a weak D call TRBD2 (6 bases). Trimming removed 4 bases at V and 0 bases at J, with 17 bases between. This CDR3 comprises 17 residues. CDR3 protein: CASSSDRLAGSTDTQYF. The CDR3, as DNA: TGTGCCAGCAGTTCAGACCGCTTGGCGGGGAGCACAGATACGCAGTATTTT.

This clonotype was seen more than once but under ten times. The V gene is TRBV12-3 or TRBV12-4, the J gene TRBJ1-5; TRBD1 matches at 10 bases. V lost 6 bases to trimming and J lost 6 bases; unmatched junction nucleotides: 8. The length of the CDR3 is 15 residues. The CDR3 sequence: CASRVGTGEGQPQHF. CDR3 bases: TGTGCCAGCAGAGTAGGGACAGGGGAGGGTCAGCCCCAGCATTTT.

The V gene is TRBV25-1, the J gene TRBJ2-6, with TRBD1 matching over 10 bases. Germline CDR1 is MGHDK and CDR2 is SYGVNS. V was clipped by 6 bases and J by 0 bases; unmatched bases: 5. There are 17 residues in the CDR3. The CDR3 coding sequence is TGTGCCAGCAGACGGACAGGGGGTTTCTCTGGGGCCAACGTCCTGACTTTC. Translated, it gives CASRRTGGFSGANVLTF.

The CDR3 nucleotides read TGCGCCAGCAGCTTGGAGGGGGGACGTACGCAGTATTTT. Its protein product is CASSLEGGRTQYF. The chain carries TRBV5-1 and TRBJ2-3, with D perhaps assigned TRBD1 or TRBD2 (6 bases each). Germline V gene lookup returns CDR1 SGHRS and CDR2 YFSETQ. Deletions cut 0 bases from V and 8 bases from J, with 10 bases between. The CDR3 runs to 13 residues.

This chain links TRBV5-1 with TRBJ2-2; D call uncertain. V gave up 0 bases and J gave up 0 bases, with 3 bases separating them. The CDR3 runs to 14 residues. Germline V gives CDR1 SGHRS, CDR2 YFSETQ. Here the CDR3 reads CASSLVTNTGELFF. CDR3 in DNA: TGCGCCAGCAGCTTGGTTACGAACACCGGGGAGCTGTTTTTT.

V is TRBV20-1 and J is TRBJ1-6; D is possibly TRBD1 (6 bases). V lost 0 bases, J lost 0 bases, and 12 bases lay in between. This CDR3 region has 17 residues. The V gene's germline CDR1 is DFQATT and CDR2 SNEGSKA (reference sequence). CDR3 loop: CSARDQDRSSYNSPLHF. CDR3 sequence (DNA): TGCAGTGCTAGAGATCAGGACAGAAGCTCCTATAATTCACCCCTCCACTTT.

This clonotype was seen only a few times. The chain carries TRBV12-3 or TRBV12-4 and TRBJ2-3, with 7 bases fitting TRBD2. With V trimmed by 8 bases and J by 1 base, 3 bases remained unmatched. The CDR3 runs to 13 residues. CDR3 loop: CASLLAGTDTQYF. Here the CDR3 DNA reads TGTGCCAGCCTCCTAGCGGGCACAGATACGCAGTATTTT.

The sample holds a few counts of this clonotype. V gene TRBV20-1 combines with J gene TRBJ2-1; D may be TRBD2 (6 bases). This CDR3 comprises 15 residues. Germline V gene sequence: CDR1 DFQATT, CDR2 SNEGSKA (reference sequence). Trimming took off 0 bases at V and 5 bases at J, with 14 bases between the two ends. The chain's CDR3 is CSARDPGRGNNEQFF. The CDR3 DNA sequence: TGCAGTGCTAGAGATCCGGGGCGGGGAAACAATGAGCAGTTCTTC.

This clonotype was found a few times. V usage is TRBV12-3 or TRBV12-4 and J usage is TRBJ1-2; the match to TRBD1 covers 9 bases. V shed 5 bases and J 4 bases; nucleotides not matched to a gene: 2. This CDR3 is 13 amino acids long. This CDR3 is CASSRTGAYGYTF. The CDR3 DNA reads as TGTGCCAGCAGTCGGACAGGGGCCTATGGCTACACCTTC.

The CDR3: CASNAWTGVGSPLHF. CDR3 DNA sequence: TGCGCCAGCAATGCCTGGACAGGGGTCGGCTCACCCCTCCACTTT. The gene calls are TRBV5-1 and TRBJ1-6; 9 positions agree with TRBD1. With V trimmed by 6 bases and J by 10 bases, 11 bases remained unmatched. Germline-derived CDR1 and CDR2 are SGHRS and YFSETQ. The CDR3 length is 15 residues.

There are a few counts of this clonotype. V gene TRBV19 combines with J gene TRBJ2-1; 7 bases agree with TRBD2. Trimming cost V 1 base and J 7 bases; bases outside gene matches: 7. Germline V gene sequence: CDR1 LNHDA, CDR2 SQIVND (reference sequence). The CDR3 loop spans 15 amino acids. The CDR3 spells CASSIGLADINEQFF. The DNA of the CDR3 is TGTGCCAGTAGTATAGGCCTAGCGGATATAAATGAGCAGTTCTTC.

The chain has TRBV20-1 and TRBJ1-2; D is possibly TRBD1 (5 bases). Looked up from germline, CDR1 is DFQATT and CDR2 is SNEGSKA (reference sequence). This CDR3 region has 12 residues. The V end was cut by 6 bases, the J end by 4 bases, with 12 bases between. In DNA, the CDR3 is TGCAGTGCGACCGGGACCCGCTATGGCTACACCTTC. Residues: CSATGTRYGYTF.

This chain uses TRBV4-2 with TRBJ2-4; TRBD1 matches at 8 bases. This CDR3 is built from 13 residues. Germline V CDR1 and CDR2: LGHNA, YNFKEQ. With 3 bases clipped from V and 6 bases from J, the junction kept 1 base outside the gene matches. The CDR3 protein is CASSQDRANIQYF. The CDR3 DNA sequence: TGTGCCAGCAGCCAGGACAGGGCAAACATTCAGTACTTC.

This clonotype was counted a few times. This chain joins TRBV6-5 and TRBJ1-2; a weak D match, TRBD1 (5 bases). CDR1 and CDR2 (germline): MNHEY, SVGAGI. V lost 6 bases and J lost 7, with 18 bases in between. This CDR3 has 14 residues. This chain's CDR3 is CASRQAPVGAGYTF. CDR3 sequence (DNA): TGTGCCAGCAGGCAGGCTCCCGTTGGGGCTGGCTACACCTTC.

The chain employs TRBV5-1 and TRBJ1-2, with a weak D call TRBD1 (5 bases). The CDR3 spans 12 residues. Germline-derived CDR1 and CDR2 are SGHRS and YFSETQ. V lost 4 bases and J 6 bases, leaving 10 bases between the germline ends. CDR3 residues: CASSPGGDGYTF. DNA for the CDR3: TGCGCCAGCAGCCCCGGAGGGGATGGCTACACCTTC.

CDR3 loop: CSASPGTSVTDTQYF. In DNA, the CDR3 is TGCAGTGCTAGTCCAGGGACTAGTGTCACAGATACGCAGTATTTT. The chain is built from TRBV20-1 and TRBJ2-3; 8 bases map to TRBD2. The CDR3 runs 15 residues. Germline lookup yields CDR1 DFQATT and CDR2 SNEGSKA (reference sequence). The V and J ends lost 3 bases and 2 bases, in that order; junction bases with no gene match: 7.

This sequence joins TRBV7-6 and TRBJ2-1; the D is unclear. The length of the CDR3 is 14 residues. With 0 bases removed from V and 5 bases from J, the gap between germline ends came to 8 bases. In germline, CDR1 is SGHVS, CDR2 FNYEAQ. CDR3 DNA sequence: TGTGCCAGCAGCTTAGCGACCGCAGACAATGAGCAGTTCTTC. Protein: CASSLATADNEQFF. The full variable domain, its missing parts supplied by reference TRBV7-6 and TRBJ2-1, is GAGVSQSPRYKVTKRGQDVALRCDPISGHVSLYWYRQALGQGPEFLTYFNYEAQQDKSGLPNDRFSAERPEGSISTLTIQRTEQRDSAMYRCASSLATADNEQFFGPGTRLTVL.

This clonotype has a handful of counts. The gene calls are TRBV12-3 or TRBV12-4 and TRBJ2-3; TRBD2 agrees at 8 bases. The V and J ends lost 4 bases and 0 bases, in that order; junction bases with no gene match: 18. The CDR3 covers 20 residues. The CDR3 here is CASSSWGLAGGPNSTDTQYF. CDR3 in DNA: TGTGCCAGCAGTTCCTGGGGTTTGGCGGGGGGCCCGAACAGCACAGATACGCAGTATTTT.

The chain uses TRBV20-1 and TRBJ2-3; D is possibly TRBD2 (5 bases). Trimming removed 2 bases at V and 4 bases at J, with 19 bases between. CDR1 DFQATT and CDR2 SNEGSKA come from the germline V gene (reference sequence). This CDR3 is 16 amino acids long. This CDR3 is CSARPTKRALPDTQYF. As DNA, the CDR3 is TGCAGTGCTAGACCCACTAAGAGGGCCCTCCCAGATACGCAGTATTTT.

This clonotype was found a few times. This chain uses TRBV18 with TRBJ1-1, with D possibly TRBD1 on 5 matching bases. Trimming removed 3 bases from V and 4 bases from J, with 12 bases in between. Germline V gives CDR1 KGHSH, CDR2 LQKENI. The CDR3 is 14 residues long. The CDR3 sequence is CASSPQAGGTEAFF. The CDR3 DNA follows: TGTGCCAGCTCACCTCAGGCCGGGGGCACTGAAGCTTTCTTT.